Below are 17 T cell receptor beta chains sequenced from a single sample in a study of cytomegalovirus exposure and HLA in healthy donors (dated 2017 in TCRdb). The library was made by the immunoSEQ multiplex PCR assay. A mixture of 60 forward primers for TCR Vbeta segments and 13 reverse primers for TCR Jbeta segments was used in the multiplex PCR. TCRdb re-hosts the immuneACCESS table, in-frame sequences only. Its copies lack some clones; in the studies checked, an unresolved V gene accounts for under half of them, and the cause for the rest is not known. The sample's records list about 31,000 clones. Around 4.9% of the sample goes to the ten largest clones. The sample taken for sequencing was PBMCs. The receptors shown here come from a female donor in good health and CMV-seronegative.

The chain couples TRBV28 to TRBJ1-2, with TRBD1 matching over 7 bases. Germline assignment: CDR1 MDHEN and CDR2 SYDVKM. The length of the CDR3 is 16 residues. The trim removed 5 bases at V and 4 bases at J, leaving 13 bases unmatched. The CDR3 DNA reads TGTGCCAGCAGTCCGCCCGACAGGGCGAGTACCTATGGCTACACCTTC. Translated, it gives CASSPPDRASTYGYTF.

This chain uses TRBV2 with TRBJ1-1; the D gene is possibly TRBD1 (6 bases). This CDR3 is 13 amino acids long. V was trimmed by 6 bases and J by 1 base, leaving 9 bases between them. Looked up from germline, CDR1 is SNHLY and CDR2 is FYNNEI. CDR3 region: CASSGRGNTEAFF. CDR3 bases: TGTGCCAGCAGCGGCAGGGGGAACACTGAAGCTTTCTTT.

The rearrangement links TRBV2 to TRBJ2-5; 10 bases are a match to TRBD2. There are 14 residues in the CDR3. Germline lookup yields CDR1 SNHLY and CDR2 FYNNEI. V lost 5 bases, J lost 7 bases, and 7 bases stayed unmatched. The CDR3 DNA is TGTGCCAGCAGTAGGGGACTAGCGTCGGGGACCCAGTACTTC. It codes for CASSRGLASGTQYF.

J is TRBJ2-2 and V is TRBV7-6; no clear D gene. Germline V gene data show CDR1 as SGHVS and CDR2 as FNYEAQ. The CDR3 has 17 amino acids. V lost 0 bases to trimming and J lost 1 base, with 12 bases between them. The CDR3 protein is CASSLAGWQKNTGELFF. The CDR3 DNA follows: TGTGCCAGCAGCTTAGCCGGGTGGCAGAAGAACACCGGGGAGCTGTTTTTT.

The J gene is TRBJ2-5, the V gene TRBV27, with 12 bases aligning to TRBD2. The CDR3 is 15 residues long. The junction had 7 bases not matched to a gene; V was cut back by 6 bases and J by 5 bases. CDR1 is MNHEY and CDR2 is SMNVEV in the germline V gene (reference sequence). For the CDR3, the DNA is TGTGCCAGCAGGGTGGCTAGCGGGGGGGTGGAGACCCAGTACTTC. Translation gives CASRVASGGVETQYF.

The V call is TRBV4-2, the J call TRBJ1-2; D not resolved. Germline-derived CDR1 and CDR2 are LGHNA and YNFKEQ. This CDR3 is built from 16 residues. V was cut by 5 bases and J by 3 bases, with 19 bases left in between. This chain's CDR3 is CASSYQVVDIDYGYTF. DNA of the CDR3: TGTGCCAGCAGCTACCAGGTGGTGGATATAGACTATGGCTACACCTTC.

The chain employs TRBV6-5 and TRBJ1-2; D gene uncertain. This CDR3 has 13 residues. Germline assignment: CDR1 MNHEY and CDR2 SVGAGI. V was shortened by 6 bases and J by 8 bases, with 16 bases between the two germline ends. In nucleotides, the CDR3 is TGTGCCAGCAGGTCCCCAGGCGCTGGGGGCTACACCTTC. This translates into CASRSPGAGGYTF.

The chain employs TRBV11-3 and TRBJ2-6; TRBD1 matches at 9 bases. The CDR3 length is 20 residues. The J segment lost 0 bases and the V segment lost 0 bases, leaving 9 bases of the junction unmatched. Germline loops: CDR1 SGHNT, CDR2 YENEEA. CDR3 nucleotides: TGTGCCAGCAGCTTAGATTACGGCGGGACAGGGACCTCTGGGGCCAACGTCCTGACTTTC. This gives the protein CASSLDYGGTGTSGANVLTF.

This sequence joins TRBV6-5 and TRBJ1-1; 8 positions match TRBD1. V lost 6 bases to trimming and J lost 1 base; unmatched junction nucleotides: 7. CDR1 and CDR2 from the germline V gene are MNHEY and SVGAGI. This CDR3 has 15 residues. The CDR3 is CASRPRGRGNTEAFF. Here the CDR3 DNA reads TGTGCCAGCAGGCCCAGGGGGCGAGGGAACACTGAAGCTTTCTTT.

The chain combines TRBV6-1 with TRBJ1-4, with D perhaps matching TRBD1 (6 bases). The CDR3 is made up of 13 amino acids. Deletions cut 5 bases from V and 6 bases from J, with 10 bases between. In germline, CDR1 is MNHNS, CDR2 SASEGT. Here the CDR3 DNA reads TGTGCCAGCAGTACAGGGTGGGATGAAAAACTGTTTTTT. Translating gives CASSTGWDEKLFF.

The CDR3 here is CASCLRGETQYF. The CDR3 nucleotides read TGTGCCAGCTGCCTCCGGGGGGAGACCCAGTACTTC. The chain joins TRBV6-1 to TRBJ2-5, with a weak D call TRBD2 (6 bases). Germline V gives CDR1 MNHNS, CDR2 SASEGT. The CDR3 totals 12 residues. Trimming cost V 8 bases and J 5 bases, with 12 bases left between them.

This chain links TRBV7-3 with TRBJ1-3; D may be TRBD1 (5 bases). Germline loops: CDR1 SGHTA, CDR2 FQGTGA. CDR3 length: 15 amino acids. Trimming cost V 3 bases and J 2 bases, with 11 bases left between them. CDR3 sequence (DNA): TGTGCCAGCAGCTTTCAACCGACAGCTGGAAACACCATATATTTT. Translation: CASSFQPTAGNTIYF.

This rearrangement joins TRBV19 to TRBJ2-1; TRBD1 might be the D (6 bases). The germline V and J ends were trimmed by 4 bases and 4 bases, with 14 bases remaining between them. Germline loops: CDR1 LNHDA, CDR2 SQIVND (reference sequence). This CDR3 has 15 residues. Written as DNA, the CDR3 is TGTGCCAGTAGTAACTACAGGGCTCCATACAATGAGCAGTTCTTC. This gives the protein CASSNYRAPYNEQFF.

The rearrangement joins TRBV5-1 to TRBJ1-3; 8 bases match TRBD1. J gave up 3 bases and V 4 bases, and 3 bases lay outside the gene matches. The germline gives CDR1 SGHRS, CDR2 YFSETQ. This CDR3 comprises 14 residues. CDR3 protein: CASSNGQGGNTIYF. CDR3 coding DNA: TGCGCCAGCAGCAACGGACAGGGTGGAAACACCATATATTTT.

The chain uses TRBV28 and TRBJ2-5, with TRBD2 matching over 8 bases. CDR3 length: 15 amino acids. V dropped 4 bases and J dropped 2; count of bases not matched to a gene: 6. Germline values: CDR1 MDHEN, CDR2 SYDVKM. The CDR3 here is CASSSAGGRQETQYF. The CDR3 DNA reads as TGTGCCAGCAGTTCCGCCGGCGGGAGGCAAGAGACCCAGTACTTC.

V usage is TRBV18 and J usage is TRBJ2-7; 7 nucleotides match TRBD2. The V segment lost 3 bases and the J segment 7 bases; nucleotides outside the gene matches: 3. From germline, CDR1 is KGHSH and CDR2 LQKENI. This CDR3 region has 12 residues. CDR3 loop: CASSPTGGEQYF. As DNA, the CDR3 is TGTGCCAGCTCACCGACCGGGGGGGAGCAGTACTTC.

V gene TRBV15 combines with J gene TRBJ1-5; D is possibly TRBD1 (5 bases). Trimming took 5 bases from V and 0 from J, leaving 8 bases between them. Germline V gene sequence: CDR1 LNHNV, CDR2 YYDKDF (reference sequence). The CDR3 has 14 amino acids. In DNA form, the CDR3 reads TGTGCCACCAGCCCCGACAGTAGCAATCAGCCCCAGCATTTT. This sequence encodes CATSPDSSNQPQHF.